This entry is about one T cell receptor beta chain. The sample originates from a study of control samples from healthy donors and cancer patients. CDR3 length: 15 residues. V shed 4 bases and J shed 11 bases, with 24 bases lying between them. Germline CDR1 and CDR2: SGDLS and YYNGEE. The protocol was immunoSEQ multiplex PCR, while the TCRdb copy is restricted to in-frame clones and leaves out a portion. The sample holds more than 95,000 clones; roughly 84% are singletons and the top ten take over 6.5%. The V and J genes are TRBV9 and TRBJ1-2, with a possible D match to TRBD1 (6 bases). The TCR sequence derives from a man in his forties in good health. The specimen sequenced was blood. The CDR3 here is CASSTTGFAGTSYTF. The CDR3 DNA reads as TGTGCCAGCAGCACCACCGGGTTTGCAGGGACATCATACACCTTC.